Each of the 22 T cell receptor beta chains below was sequenced from the same sample in a study of spatial heterogeneity in lung cancer. MiXCR, run by TCRdb on the 5' RACE reads, gives a single entry per CDR3 protein. The sample records about 14,000 distinct CDR3 sequences, 10% being singletons. Specified time point: sample taken at primary tumor resection. The authors sequenced whole RNA from tumor, nontumor lung or frozen PBMC without sorting. The sample here was PBMCs, taken at surgery. These receptors all stem from a male donor with early-stage non-small cell lung cancer.

This clonotype was detected ten times or more. V is TRBV4-2 and J is TRBJ2-3; D remains ambiguous. This CDR3 is 13 amino acids long. Germline V CDR1 and CDR2: LGHNA, YNFKEQ. Between the trimmed V and J ends, which lost 0 bases and 6 bases, there was a span of 7 bases. The CDR3 nucleotides are TGTGCCAGCAGCCAAGAGAAATGGGATACGCAGTATTTT. Translated: CASSQEKWDTQYF.

This clonotype was seen just once. It may be a read error: a sequence one base away is much more abundant. The chain employs TRBV28 and TRBJ2-1; 8 positions agree with TRBD2. The CDR3 loop spans 17 amino acids. Germline V CDR1 and CDR2: MDHEN, SYDVKM. The CDR3 bases are TGTGTCAGCAGTCCCCCGTGGTCGGGAGGGCCCTCGAATGAGCAGTTCTTC. It codes for CVSSPPWSGGPSNEQFF.

This clonotype was seen at least ten times. The CDR3 region is CASSLETSGRILTYEQYF. The CDR3 DNA reads as TGCGCCAGCAGCTTGGAAACTAGCGGGCGGATTCTAACCTACGAGCAGTACTTC. V and J are TRBV5-1 and TRBJ2-7, with 9 bases fitting TRBD2. J lost 2 bases, V lost 0 bases, and 12 bases had no gene match. This CDR3 region has 18 residues. Germline CDR1 reads SGHRS; CDR2 reads YFSETQ.

This clonotype was seen many times. The rearrangement joins TRBV5-1 to TRBJ2-5; 9 nucleotides agree with TRBD2. Germline V gives CDR1 SGHRS, CDR2 YFSETQ. There are 15 residues in the CDR3. The V and J ends lost 3 bases and 2 bases, in that order; junction bases with no gene match: 5. The CDR3 DNA is TGCGCCAGCAGCTACACTAGCGGGCATCAAGAGACCCAGTACTTC. Translation: CASSYTSGHQETQYF.

This clonotype was counted many times. The rearrangement uses TRBV12-3 or TRBV12-4 and TRBJ1-4; TRBD1 agrees at 7 bases. The CDR3 runs to 16 residues. V lost 4 bases, J lost 5 bases, and 10 bases stayed unmatched. The CDR3 nucleotides read TGTGCCAGCAGTTATGGCAGGGGGGCCCCCAATGAAAAACTGTTTTTT. Translated, it gives CASSYGRGAPNEKLFF.

The CDR3, as DNA: TGCAGTGCTAGATCAACAAAAGGTACCTACGAGCAGTACTTC. This translates into CSARSTKGTYEQYF. This chain links TRBV20-1 with TRBJ2-7, with unresolved D. The CDR3 consists of 14 residues. Germline V gives CDR1 DFQATT, CDR2 SNEGSKA (reference sequence). Trimming took off 2 bases at V and 2 bases at J, with 13 bases between the two ends.

By share, this clonotype ranks as medium-sized (0.01 to 0.1%). The chain joins TRBV27 to TRBJ2-7; 16 positions match TRBD2. CDR1 MNHEY and CDR2 SMNVEV come from the germline V gene (reference sequence). V shed 8 bases and J 2 bases; nucleotides not matched to a gene: 9. This CDR3 has 17 amino acids. The CDR3 spells CASGSGLAGGTAYEQYF. As DNA, the CDR3 is TGTGCCAGCGGCTCGGGACTAGCGGGAGGGACAGCCTACGAGCAGTACTTC.

The rearrangement links TRBV24-1 to TRBJ2-1; TRBD1 agrees at 10 bases. Germline V gene sequence: CDR1 KGHDR, CDR2 SFDVKD. The CDR3 runs 15 residues. The V segment lost 3 bases and the J segment 5 bases; nucleotides outside the gene matches: 3. The CDR3 DNA is TGTGCCACCAGTGATCCCGGGACAGGGGACAATGAGCAGTTCTTC. Translation gives CATSDPGTGDNEQFF.

At least ten counts were recorded for this clonotype. V usage is TRBV7-9 and J usage is TRBJ2-5; a possible D gene is TRBD2 (6 bases). Germline V CDR1 and CDR2: SEHNR, FQNEAQ (reference sequence). Trimming took off 5 bases at V and 5 bases at J, with 15 bases between the two ends. The CDR3 spans 14 residues. In nucleotides, the CDR3 is TGTGCCAGCAGCGTGGGACTTTCGCCCGAGACCCAGTACTTC. Its translation is CASSVGLSPETQYF.

The sample holds many counts of this clonotype. The DNA for the CDR3 is TGTGCCAGCAGACCGTCCTCCCTAGCGGGAGGTAGGAATGAGCAGTTCTTC. It is translated as CASRPSSLAGGRNEQFF. The chain is built from TRBV6-5 and TRBJ2-1; 11 bases align to TRBD2. Germline V lookup: CDR1 MNHEY, CDR2 SVGAGI. V lost 6 bases and J lost 7; bases outside the gene matches: 14. The CDR3 loop spans 17 amino acids.

This clonotype was counted many times. The rearrangement uses TRBV19 and TRBJ2-3, with a weak D call TRBD1 (6 bases). The V gene's germline CDR1 is LNHDA and CDR2 SQIVND (reference sequence). This CDR3 is built from 18 residues. Deletions cut 3 bases from V and 2 bases from J, with 21 bases between. DNA of the CDR3: TGTGCCAGTAGTATTCGAACAGGGACCAAACTGACCACAGATACGCAGTATTTT. Protein product: CASSIRTGTKLTTDTQYF.

This clonotype was detected only a few times. CDR3 in amino acids: CASSWTPNEQYF. Here the CDR3 DNA reads TGTGCCAGCAGTTGGACCCCTAACGAGCAGTACTTC. V usage is TRBV11-2 and J usage is TRBJ2-7; D is unclear. V was shortened by 6 bases and J by 5 bases, with 11 bases between the two germline ends. The CDR3 runs to 12 residues. Germline V gene lookup returns CDR1 SGHAT and CDR2 FQNNGV. Filled out from reference TRBV11-2 and TRBJ2-7, the complete variable domain reads EAGVAQSPRYKIIEKRQSVAFWCNPISGHATLYWYQQILGQGPKLLIQFQNNGVVDDSQLPKDRFSAERLKGVDSTLKIQPAKLEDSAVYLCASSWTPNEQYFGPGTRLTVT.

Note on this clonotype: At one boundary the junction diverges from the germline segment, which might be a read error. The chain uses TRBV6-2 or TRBV6-3 and TRBJ1-5; maybe TRBD1 (6 bases). CDR3 length: 14 amino acids. The germline V gene has CDR1 MNHEY and CDR2 SVGEGT. The CDR3 region has the DNA TGTGCCAGCAGAGACTACAGGGTTGCTCAGACCCAGCATTTT. It is translated as CASRDYRVAQTQHF.

In this sample, this clonotype turned up many times. The V gene is TRBV19, the J gene TRBJ2-7, with 7 bases lining up with TRBD1. CDR1 LNHDA and CDR2 SQIVND come from the germline V gene (reference sequence). With 4 bases clipped from V and 5 bases from J, the junction kept 5 bases outside the gene matches. The CDR3 runs 13 residues. CDR3: CASSTTGSHEQYF. The CDR3 DNA sequence: TGTGCCAGTAGTACGACAGGGTCCCACGAGCAGTACTTC.

This clonotype was counted many times. The rearrangement joins TRBV29-1 to TRBJ1-1; D not resolved. Germline V gene data show CDR1 as SQVTM and CDR2 as ANQGSEA. The CDR3 has 12 amino acids. Between the trimmed V and J ends, which lost 4 bases and 2 bases, there was a span of 8 bases. CDR3 in amino acids: CSVARLNTEAFF. CDR3 nucleotide sequence: TGCAGCGTTGCCAGACTCAACACTGAAGCTTTCTTT.

This clonotype was counted many times. This sequence joins TRBV7-9 and TRBJ2-7; the D gene could be TRBD1 or TRBD2 (5 bases each). Germline loops: CDR1 SEHNR, CDR2 FQNEAQ (reference sequence). V was clipped by 0 bases and J by 3 bases, with 9 bases between them. CDR3 length equals 14 residues. The CDR3 region is CASSLARGYYEQYF. The CDR3 DNA follows: TGTGCCAGCAGCTTAGCGAGGGGATACTACGAGCAGTACTTC.

This clonotype was found once. This chain connects TRBV29-1 to TRBJ2-2, with D unclear. V was cut by 1 base and J by 2 bases, with 5 bases left in between. This CDR3 contains 13 residues. The germline gives CDR1 SQVTM, CDR2 ANQGSEA. Here the CDR3 DNA reads TGCAGCGTTGAAGGATTTAACACCGGGGAGCTGTTTTTT. It translates to CSVEGFNTGELFF.

This clonotype was detected ten times or more. The chain carries TRBV29-1 and TRBJ2-7; the D gene could be TRBD1 or TRBD2 (5 bases each). Per the germline V gene, CDR1 is SQVTM and CDR2 is ANQGSEA. The CDR3 extends over 14 amino acids. V was trimmed by 0 bases and J by 7 bases, leaving 16 bases between them. This CDR3 reads CSVEESGGHPEQYF. DNA for the CDR3: TGCAGCGTTGAAGAGAGCGGAGGACACCCTGAGCAGTACTTC.

The sample holds many counts of this clonotype. This rearrangement joins TRBV6-1 to TRBJ1-1, with D unclear. The CDR3 totals 10 residues. Trimming took 0 bases from V and 11 from J, leaving 4 bases between them. Germline V lookup: CDR1 MNHNS, CDR2 SASEGT. The CDR3 region is CASSEAGAFF. The CDR3 coding sequence is TGTGCCAGCAGTGAAGCGGGGGCTTTCTTT.

This clonotype was observed at least ten times. For the CDR3, the DNA is TGTGCCAGCAGTTTACAGGTTGGGGATTCCCAGTACTTC. Amino acids: CASSLQVGDSQYF. The chain combines TRBV28 with TRBJ2-5; D remains unclear. V gave up 2 bases and J gave up 9 bases, with 13 bases separating them. Germline CDR1 MDHEN, CDR2 SYDVKM. This CDR3 is 13 amino acids long.

This clonotype was seen ten or more times. The chain couples TRBV30 to TRBJ2-7, with D possibly TRBD1 on 5 matching bases. Trimming took off 2 bases at V and 3 bases at J, with 14 bases between the two ends. This CDR3 is 14 amino acids long. Germline assignment: CDR1 GTSNPN and CDR2 SVGIG (reference sequence). CDR3 DNA: TGTGCCTGGAGTAGAGACAGCCCCCGCTACGAGCAGTACTTC. Its translation: CAWSRDSPRYEQYF.

This clonotype was observed many times. This chain links TRBV11-2 with TRBJ2-1; 9 bases line up with TRBD2. Germline V lookup: CDR1 SGHAT, CDR2 FQNNGV. V shed 1 base, J shed 6 bases, and the junction held 16 bases outside the gene matches. The CDR3 totals 19 residues. The CDR3 DNA follows: TGTGCCAGCAGCTTAGGAACCAGCGGGAGGATAGTAGGTGGCAATGAGCAGTTCTTC. It translates to CASSLGTSGRIVGGNEQFF.